The 21 T cell receptor beta chains reported below all come from one sample, sequenced in a study of OX40 agonist ivuxolimab in advanced cancers. The repertoire was sequenced with immunoSEQ multiplex PCR; TCRdb's copy has only in-frame clones and lacks some. The data contain about 7,900 clones, about 90% of them seen just once; the ten biggest clones take up more than 25%. This sample comprised CD4+ or CD8+ T cells sorted from blood, obtained in a trial of the OX40 agonist ivuxolimab. These receptors were obtained from an adult with an advanced solid tumor such as melanoma, head and neck, liver or kidney cancer.

The chain is built from TRBV27 and TRBJ2-1, with unresolved D. The CDR3 has 13 residues. V was cut by 5 bases and J by 10 bases, with 15 bases left in between. CDR1 and CDR2 (germline): MNHEY, SMNVEV (reference sequence). The CDR3 DNA is TGTGCCAGCAGTCCATCTCCGCCCAGAGAGCAGTTCTTC. Translation gives CASSPSPPREQFF.

V and J are TRBV19 and TRBJ2-1; 7 bases map to TRBD1. J gave up 3 bases and V 0 bases, and 2 bases lay outside the gene matches. Germline lookup yields CDR1 LNHDA and CDR2 SQIVND (reference sequence). CDR3 length equals 15 residues. The CDR3 coding sequence is TGTGCCAGTAGTATAGACACAGGGGTCTACAATGAGCAGTTCTTC. Translation gives CASSIDTGVYNEQFF.

This clone was seen just once. V gene TRBV6-1 combines with J gene TRBJ2-1; 11 bases agree with TRBD2. J lost 6 bases, V lost 4 bases, and 8 bases had no gene match. Germline assignment: CDR1 MNHNS and CDR2 SASEGT. This CDR3 is 16 amino acids long. CDR3 in DNA: TGTGCCAGCAGTGCCGGACTAGCGGGTCCCCTCAATGAGCAGTTCTTC. Its translation: CASSAGLAGPLNEQFF.

J is TRBJ2-1 and V is TRBV7-8, with TRBD1 matching over 7 bases. Trimming took 4 bases from V and 3 from J; bases not matched to a gene: 9. The germline V gene has CDR1 SGHVS and CDR2 FQNEAQ. CDR3 size: 16 residues. The CDR3 loop is CASSSETGTDYNEQFF. The DNA for the CDR3 is TGTGCCAGCAGCTCAGAAACCGGGACAGACTACAATGAGCAGTTCTTC.

The gene calls are TRBV5-1 and TRBJ2-1; D call uncertain. Trimming removed 0 bases from V and 0 bases from J, with 7 bases in between. Germline V gene data show CDR1 as SGHRS and CDR2 as YFSETQ. The CDR3 is 15 residues long. The CDR3 bases are TGCGCCAGCAGCTTGGTCGACCCCTCCTACAATGAGCAGTTCTTC. Its protein product is CASSLVDPSYNEQFF.

The chain links TRBV19 to TRBJ1-2; D is uncertain. The CDR3 has 15 residues. Deletions cut 3 bases from V and 4 bases from J, with 15 bases between. From germline, CDR1 is LNHDA and CDR2 SQIVND (reference sequence). The CDR3 spells CASSIYGTAFYGYTF. The CDR3 DNA reads TGTGCCAGTAGTATTTATGGTACAGCGTTCTATGGCTACACCTTC.

This clone showed up just once. The chain uses TRBV27 and TRBJ2-7; 8 nucleotides line up with TRBD2. V lost 10 bases to trimming and J lost 3 bases; unmatched junction nucleotides: 14. The CDR3 has 15 amino acids. Germline V gives CDR1 MNHEY, CDR2 SMNVEV (reference sequence). CDR3 residues: CATRTSRGNFYEQYF. For the CDR3, the DNA is TGTGCCACCCGGACTAGCCGGGGGAATTTCTACGAGCAGTACTTC.

In DNA, the CDR3 is TGTGCCAGCAGATCCGGGACAGGATATTCACCCCTCCACTTT. It translates to CASRSGTGYSPLHF. V gene TRBV27 combines with J gene TRBJ1-6, with 8 bases matching TRBD1. The germline gives CDR1 MNHEY, CDR2 SMNVEV (reference sequence). The CDR3 contains 14 residues. V trimming: 6 bases; J trimming: 8 bases; junction bases outside the gene matches: 6.

The chain has TRBV9 and TRBJ2-1, with D tentatively TRBD2 (5 bases). Looked up from germline, CDR1 is SGDLS and CDR2 is YYNGEE. Trimming removed 2 bases from V and 10 bases from J, with 13 bases in between. The CDR3 totals 13 residues. In nucleotides, the CDR3 is TGTGCCAGCAGCGTCGGTAGCGCCCAAGAGCAGTTCTTC. The encoded protein is CASSVGSAQEQFF.

The V and J genes are TRBV7-2 and TRBJ2-2, with 9 positions matching TRBD2. V trimming: 5 bases; J trimming: 1 base; junction bases outside the gene matches: 11. Per germline, CDR1 SGHTA and CDR2 FQGNSA. This CDR3 contains 18 residues. The CDR3 region has the DNA TGTGCCAGCAGCCCCCCTAGCGGGGTTTTTTGGAACACCGGGGAGCTGTTTTTT. Translating gives CASSPPSGVFWNTGELFF.

This clone has just a few counts. V and J are TRBV5-6 and TRBJ2-7; maybe TRBD2 (6 bases). Between the trimmed V and J ends, which lost 4 bases and 3 bases, there was a span of 20 bases. The CDR3 consists of 16 residues. The germline V gene has CDR1 SGHDT and CDR2 YYEEEE. The CDR3 nucleotides read TGTGCCAGCAGCCCCACGGAGGGTCCTGTGTTCTACGAGCAGTACTTC. Protein sequence: CASSPTEGPVFYEQYF.

By frequency in the sample, this clone is medium-sized (0.01 to 0.1%). The genes are TRBV28 and TRBJ1-2, with D possibly being TRBD1 (6 bases). The ends were cut back, 2 bases at V and 7 bases at J, with 11 bases in the middle. The CDR3 is made up of 13 amino acids. Germline V CDR1 and CDR2: MDHEN, SYDVKM. The CDR3 is CASSLGSGAGYTF. The CDR3 DNA reads as TGTGCCAGCAGTTTAGGCTCGGGGGCTGGCTACACCTTC.

The sample holds a few counts of this clone. This rearrangement joins TRBV10-3 to TRBJ1-2; unclear D gene. Deletions cut 0 bases from V and 5 bases from J, with 13 bases between. CDR3 length equals 15 residues. CDR1 is ENHRY, CDR2 SYGVKD, per germline. The CDR3 DNA sequence: TGTGCCATCAGTGAGTCGTCTCTGCAGGTATATGGCTACACCTTC. It encodes CAISESSLQVYGYTF.

This chain uses TRBV10-3 with TRBJ2-3; no clear D. Germline V gene lookup returns CDR1 ENHRY and CDR2 SYGVKD. This CDR3 has 16 amino acids. With 9 bases removed from V and 1 base from J, the gap between germline ends came to 20 bases. The CDR3: CAIRPLGSAGTDTQYF. The CDR3 bases are TGTGCCATACGGCCCCTTGGCAGCGCGGGCACAGATACGCAGTATTTT.

The chain joins TRBV29-1 to TRBJ2-7; TRBD1 or TRBD2 may be the D gene (5 bases each). The ends were cut back, 0 bases at V and 4 bases at J, with 10 bases in the middle. Germline values: CDR1 SQVTM, CDR2 ANQGSEA. This CDR3 has 13 amino acids. The chain's CDR3 is CSVEDGGLYEQYF. In DNA, the CDR3 is TGCAGCGTTGAAGATGGGGGATTGTACGAGCAGTACTTC.

The count of this clone is one. The chain carries TRBV9 and TRBJ2-3; a weak D match, TRBD1 (5 bases). With 4 bases removed from V and 0 bases from J, the gap between germline ends came to 9 bases. CDR1 is SGDLS, CDR2 YYNGEE, per germline. This CDR3 comprises 14 residues. CDR3 protein: CASSQWGSTDTQYF. Written as DNA, the CDR3 is TGTGCCAGCAGCCAATGGGGCAGCACAGATACGCAGTATTTT.

V gene TRBV2 combines with J gene TRBJ1-2; D remains ambiguous. Germline V gene sequence: CDR1 SNHLY, CDR2 FYNNEI. The length of the CDR3 is 18 residues. Trimming removed 3 bases at V and 1 base at J, with 21 bases between. The CDR3 region is CASSDPGNTYLGNYGYTF. The CDR3, as DNA: TGTGCCAGCAGTGACCCGGGAAACACCTATCTCGGTAACTATGGCTACACCTTC.

This clone appeared a single time. The rearrangement links TRBV14 to TRBJ2-5; D perhaps matches TRBD1 (5 bases). The CDR3 runs to 15 residues. In germline, CDR1 is SGHDN, CDR2 FVKESK. V was cut by 5 bases and J by 1 base, with 14 bases left in between. CDR3 bases: TGTGCCAGCAGCAATCTGGACACGATCCAAGAGACCCAGTACTTC. As protein: CASSNLDTIQETQYF.

The J gene is TRBJ2-6, the V gene TRBV5-4; D gene uncertain. The CDR3 extends over 13 amino acids. Germline V gives CDR1 SGHNT, CDR2 YYREEE (reference sequence). V lost 3 bases and J lost 6, with 7 bases in between. The CDR3 DNA reads as TGTGCCAGCAGCTCCTCTTTGGCCAACGTCCTGACTTTC. This gives the protein CASSSSLANVLTF.

This sequence joins TRBV9 and TRBJ2-1, with D tentatively TRBD1 or TRBD2 (5 bases each). CDR1 SGDLS and CDR2 YYNGEE come from the germline V gene. V lost 3 bases and J lost 7, with 14 bases in between. The CDR3 is 14 residues long. CDR3 sequence: CASSETGTGNEQFF. The CDR3 DNA sequence: TGTGCCAGCAGCGAAACCGGGACGGGGAATGAGCAGTTCTTC.

The V gene is TRBV29-1, the J gene TRBJ2-5; possibly TRBD1 or TRBD2 for D (6 bases each). The CDR3 is 15 residues long. V gave up 2 bases and J gave up 2 bases, with 15 bases separating them. Germline CDR1 and CDR2: SQVTM and ANQGSEA. This CDR3 reads CSVERQGTLQETQYF. CDR3 in DNA: TGCAGCGTTGAAAGGCAGGGGACTCTTCAAGAGACCCAGTACTTC.